These 18 T cell receptor beta chains were all obtained from the same sample, sequenced in a study of OX40 agonist ivuxolimab in advanced cancers. This table comes from immunoSEQ multiplex PCR, and its TCRdb copy is limited to in-frame clones, with some not included. The data contain 80,000 to 100,000 clones, 70% to 90% of them singletons. Source: CD4+ or CD8+ T cells sorted from blood, taken in a trial of the OX40 agonist ivuxolimab. These TCRs come from an adult with an advanced solid tumor such as melanoma, head and neck, liver or kidney cancer.

The chain employs TRBV30 and TRBJ1-2; TRBD1 agrees at 9 bases. V gave up 0 bases and J gave up 2 bases; unmatched junction bases: 4. Germline V gene data show CDR1 as GTSNPN and CDR2 as SVGIG (reference sequence). The CDR3 is 15 residues long. The CDR3 region is CAWSVPGQGNYGYTF. CDR3 nucleotides: TGTGCCTGGAGTGTACCCGGACAGGGGAACTATGGCTACACCTTC.

This clone has just one count. The rearrangement joins TRBV6-5 to TRBJ2-7; tentatively, D is TRBD2 (5 bases). V was clipped by 8 bases and J by 9 bases, with 17 bases between them. CDR3 length: 12 residues. The germline gives CDR1 MNHEY, CDR2 SVGAGI. CDR3: CASGPETRVQYF. As DNA, the CDR3 is TGTGCCAGCGGGCCAGAAACTAGAGTGCAGTACTTC.

The CDR3 sequence is CASSADRTNYGYTF. In nucleotides, the CDR3 is TGTGCCAGCAGCGCGGACAGGACTAACTATGGCTACACCTTC. The V and J genes are TRBV28 and TRBJ1-2; 7 bases match TRBD1. CDR1 and CDR2 (germline): MDHEN, SYDVKM. Trimming removed 6 bases from V and 0 bases from J; junction bases left unmatched: 4. This CDR3 comprises 14 residues.

The V and J genes are TRBV4-3 and TRBJ1-6; D uncertain. Germline lookup yields CDR1 LGHNA and CDR2 YSLEER. V lost 0 bases and J lost 0, with 15 bases in between. The CDR3 runs to 19 residues. CDR3: CASSQESVRRSSYNSPLHF. In DNA, the CDR3 is TGCGCCAGCAGCCAAGAATCGGTCAGGAGAAGCTCCTATAATTCACCCCTCCACTTT.

This chain joins TRBV7-8 and TRBJ2-3; D is unresolved. Per germline, CDR1 SGHVS and CDR2 FQNEAQ. Trimming cost V 0 bases and J 1 base, with 5 bases left between them. The length of the CDR3 is 14 residues. CDR3 coding DNA: TGTGCCAGCAGCTTAGCGGAAGGCACAGATACGCAGTATTTT. Residues: CASSLAEGTDTQYF.

This chain links TRBV7-9 with TRBJ2-7, with TRBD1 matching 7 bases. V lost 5 bases, J lost 7 bases, and 17 bases stayed unmatched. CDR3 length: 16 amino acids. Germline V gives CDR1 SEHNR, CDR2 FQNEAQ (reference sequence). This CDR3 is CASSRIKGAQGREQYF. The CDR3 bases are TGTGCCAGCAGCCGAATTAAAGGGGCACAGGGGCGTGAGCAGTACTTC.

The chain carries TRBV5-6 and TRBJ2-3; 7 bases are shared with TRBD2. Per germline, CDR1 SGHDT and CDR2 YYEEEE. This CDR3 has 12 amino acids. The ends lost 4 bases at V and 4 bases at J; junction bases unmatched: 0. The CDR3 sequence: CASSGGADTQYF. The CDR3 bases are TGTGCCAGCAGCGGGGGGGCAGATACGCAGTATTTT. The full variable domain, its missing parts supplied by reference TRBV5-6 and TRBJ2-3, is DAGVTQSPTHLIKTRGQQVTLRCSPKSGHDTVSWYQQALGQGPQFIFQYYEEEERQRGNFPDRFSGHQFPNYSSELNVNALLLGDSALYLCASSGGADTQYFGPGTRLTVL.

The chain links TRBV9 to TRBJ1-6; 7 nucleotides align to TRBD1. V was clipped by 0 bases and J by 7 bases; unmatched bases: 1. Germline V gene sequence: CDR1 SGDLS, CDR2 YYNGEE. The CDR3 is 14 amino acids. The CDR3 DNA is TGTGCCAGCAGCGTAGAGACAGGGAATTCACCCCTCCACTTT. This translates into CASSVETGNSPLHF.

The genes are TRBV6-5 and TRBJ1-2, with a tentative D call TRBD1 (6 bases). Germline V CDR1 and CDR2: MNHEY, SVGAGI. The CDR3 is 15 amino acids. V was shortened by 0 bases and J by 4 bases, with 12 bases between the two germline ends. CDR3 region: CASSYSGGLGYGYTF. CDR3 DNA sequence: TGTGCCAGCAGTTACTCCGGGGGGCTCGGCTATGGCTACACCTTC.

Here the CDR3 reads CASSFFTGLSSYEQYF. CDR3 coding DNA: TGTGCCAGCAGCTTCTTTACAGGGCTGAGCTCCTACGAGCAGTACTTC. The V gene is TRBV5-6, the J gene TRBJ2-7; possible D gene TRBD1, 6 bases. V was pared by 2 bases and J by 0 bases, with 15 bases between. Germline V gene sequence: CDR1 SGHDT, CDR2 YYEEEE. This CDR3 spans 16 amino acids.

This clone was seen a single time. V and J are TRBV25-1 and TRBJ1-4, with 9 bases lining up with TRBD1. The CDR3 is made up of 15 amino acids. Trimming removed 2 bases from V and 4 bases from J; junction bases left unmatched: 2. Per germline, CDR1 MGHDK and CDR2 SYGVNS. In nucleotides, the CDR3 is TGTGCCAGCAGTGAACCGGGACAGGGTAATGAAAAACTGTTTTTT. It yields the protein CASSEPGQGNEKLFF.

The chain recombines TRBV28 with TRBJ2-5; 8 bases line up with TRBD2. Per germline, CDR1 MDHEN and CDR2 SYDVKM. CDR3 length: 13 residues. Trimming removed 2 bases from V and 5 bases from J; junction bases left unmatched: 1. CDR3 nucleotide sequence: TGTGCCAGCAGTTTACCGGGGGGGGAGACCCAGTACTTC. Protein sequence: CASSLPGGETQYF.

There are a few counts of this clone. The V call is TRBV7-2, the J call TRBJ1-5; D perhaps matches TRBD1 (5 bases). The length of the CDR3 is 14 residues. V was cut by 5 bases and J by 9 bases, with 17 bases left in between. CDR1 and CDR2 from the germline V gene are SGHTA and FQGNSA. The chain's CDR3 is CASSQSGVPWPQHF. For the CDR3, the DNA is TGTGCCAGCAGCCAATCGGGGGTGCCTTGGCCCCAGCATTTT.

The rearrangement links TRBV11-1 to TRBJ1-1; D remains unclear. The CDR3 is 15 residues long. Germline CDR1 SGHAT, CDR2 FQDESV (reference sequence). The V end was cut by 0 bases, the J end by 2 bases, with 10 bases between. In DNA, the CDR3 is TGTGCCAGCAGCTTAGCCCTCGGGTCTAACACTGAAGCTTTCTTT. Translated, it gives CASSLALGSNTEAFF.

V and J are TRBV5-5 and TRBJ1-5, with D perhaps TRBD1 (5 bases). V gave up 4 bases and J gave up 3 bases, with 14 bases separating them. Per germline, CDR1 SGHKS and CDR2 YYEKEE (reference sequence). This CDR3 is 15 amino acids long. CDR3 coding DNA: TGTGCCAGCAGCCTGGAGGGACGGTACAATCAGCCCCAGCATTTT. Translation gives CASSLEGRYNQPQHF.

V gene TRBV2 combines with J gene TRBJ2-1; 13 bases match TRBD2. Germline V gives CDR1 SNHLY, CDR2 FYNNEI. The V and J ends lost 6 bases and 7 bases, in that order; junction bases with no gene match: 6. The CDR3 sequence is 15 residues long. Here the CDR3 reads CASSKLAGGFNEQFF. The CDR3 bases are TGTGCCAGCAGCAAACTAGCGGGGGGGTTTAATGAGCAGTTCTTC.

In DNA form, the CDR3 reads TGTGCCAGCAGCTTAGCGGGACTTGAGCAGTTCTTC. As protein: CASSLAGLEQFF. The gene calls are TRBV28 and TRBJ2-1, with 8 bases fitting TRBD2. CDR3 length equals 12 residues. The junction had 4 bases not matched to a gene; V was cut back by 6 bases and J by 9 bases. CDR1 and CDR2 from the germline V gene are MDHEN and SYDVKM.

V is TRBV14 and J is TRBJ2-7, with 7 bases identical to TRBD1. The CDR3 has 18 amino acids. Germline-derived CDR1 and CDR2 are SGHDN and FVKESK. The ends lost 1 base at V and 2 bases at J; junction bases unmatched: 14. The CDR3 sequence: CASSQVRNRGISTYEQYF. CDR3 in DNA: TGTGCCAGCAGCCAAGTTCGGAACAGGGGAATCTCTACCTACGAGCAGTACTTC.